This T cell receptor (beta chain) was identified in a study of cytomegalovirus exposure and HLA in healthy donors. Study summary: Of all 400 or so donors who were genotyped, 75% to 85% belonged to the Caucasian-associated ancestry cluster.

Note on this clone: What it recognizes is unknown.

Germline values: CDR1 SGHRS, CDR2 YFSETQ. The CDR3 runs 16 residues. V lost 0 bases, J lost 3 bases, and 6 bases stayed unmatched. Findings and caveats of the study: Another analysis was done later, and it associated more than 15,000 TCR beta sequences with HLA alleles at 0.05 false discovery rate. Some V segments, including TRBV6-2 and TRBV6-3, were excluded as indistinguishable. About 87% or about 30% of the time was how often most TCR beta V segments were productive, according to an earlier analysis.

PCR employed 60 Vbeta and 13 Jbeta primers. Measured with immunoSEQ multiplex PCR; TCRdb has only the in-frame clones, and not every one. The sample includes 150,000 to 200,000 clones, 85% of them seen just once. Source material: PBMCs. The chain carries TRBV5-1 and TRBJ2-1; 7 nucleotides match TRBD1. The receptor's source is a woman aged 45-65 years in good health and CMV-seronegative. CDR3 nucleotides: TGCGCCAGCAGCTTGGGGGATAGACAGGGCTACAATGAGCAGTTCTTC. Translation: CASSLGDRQGYNEQFF.